This TCR beta chain was sequenced in a study of cytomegalovirus exposure and HLA in healthy donors. The PCR had 60 Vbeta and 13 Jbeta primers. The table came from immunoSEQ multiplex PCR; TCRdb's copy has only in-frame clones and leaves some out. Among 200,000 to 250,000 clones listed, over 80% were seen once. This CDR3 spans 15 amino acids. The germline CDR1 and CDR2 sequences are MNHNS and SASEGT. Trimming cost V 2 bases and J 4 bases, with 11 bases left between them. Study outcomes and limitations: Reported findings show TCR beta sequences accurately forecast HLA-A and HLA-B alleles in most subjects.

This clone has only a few counts. Its antigen is not identified. The chain uses TRBV6-1 and TRBJ2-2; D may be TRBD2 (6 bases). The sample comprised PBMCs. The source is a boy aged 2 to 10 in good health and CMV-seronegative. CDR3: CASSEMSSATGELFF. Here the CDR3 DNA reads TGTGCCAGCAGTGAAATGTCTAGCGCCACCGGGGAGCTGTTTTTT.